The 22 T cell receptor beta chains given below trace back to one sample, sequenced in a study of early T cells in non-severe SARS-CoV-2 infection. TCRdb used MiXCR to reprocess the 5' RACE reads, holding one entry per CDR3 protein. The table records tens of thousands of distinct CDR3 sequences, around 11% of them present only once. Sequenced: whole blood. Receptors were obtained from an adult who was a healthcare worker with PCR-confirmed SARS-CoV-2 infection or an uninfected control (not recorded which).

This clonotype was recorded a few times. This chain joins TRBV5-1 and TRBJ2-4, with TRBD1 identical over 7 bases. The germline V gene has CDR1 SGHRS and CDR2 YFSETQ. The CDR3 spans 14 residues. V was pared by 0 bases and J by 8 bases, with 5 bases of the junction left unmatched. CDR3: CASSLGQGRDIQYF. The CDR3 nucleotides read TGCGCCAGCAGCTTGGGACAGGGTCGTGACATTCAGTACTTC.

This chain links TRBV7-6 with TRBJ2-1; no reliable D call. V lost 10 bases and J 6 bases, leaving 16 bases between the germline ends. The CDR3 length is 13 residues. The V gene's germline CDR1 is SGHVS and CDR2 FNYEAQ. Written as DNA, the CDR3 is TGTGCCACGAGAGGTGATAATCGCAATGAGCAGTTCTTC. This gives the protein CATRGDNRNEQFF.

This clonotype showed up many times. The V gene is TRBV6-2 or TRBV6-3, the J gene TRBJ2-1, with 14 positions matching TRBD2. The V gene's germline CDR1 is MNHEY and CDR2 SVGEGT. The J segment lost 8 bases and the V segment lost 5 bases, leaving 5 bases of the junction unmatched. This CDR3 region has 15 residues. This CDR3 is CASSRLAGGGDEQFF. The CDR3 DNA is TGTGCCAGCAGTCGACTAGCGGGAGGGGGTGATGAGCAGTTCTTC.

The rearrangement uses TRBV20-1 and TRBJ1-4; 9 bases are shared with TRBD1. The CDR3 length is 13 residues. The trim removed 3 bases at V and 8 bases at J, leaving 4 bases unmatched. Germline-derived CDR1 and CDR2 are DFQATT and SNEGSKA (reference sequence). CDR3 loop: CSARGQGAEKLFF. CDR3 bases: TGCAGTGCTAGGGGACAGGGCGCGGAAAAACTGTTTTTT.

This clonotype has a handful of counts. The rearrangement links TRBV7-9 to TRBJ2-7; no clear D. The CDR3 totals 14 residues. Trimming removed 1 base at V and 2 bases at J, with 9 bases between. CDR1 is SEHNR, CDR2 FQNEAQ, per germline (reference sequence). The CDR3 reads CASSLGTVAYEQYF. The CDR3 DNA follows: TGTGCCAGCAGCTTAGGGACGGTCGCCTACGAGCAGTACTTC.

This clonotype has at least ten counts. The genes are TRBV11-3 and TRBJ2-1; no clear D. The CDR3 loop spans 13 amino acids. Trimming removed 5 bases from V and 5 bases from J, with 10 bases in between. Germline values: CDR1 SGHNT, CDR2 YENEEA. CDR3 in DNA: TGTGCCAGCAGCATGGGAATCAACAATGAGCAGTTCTTC. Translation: CASSMGINNEQFF.

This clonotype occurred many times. The CDR3 DNA reads as TGCGCCAGCAGCTTGGGAGCCGGGGAAGAGACCCAGTACTTC. Translating it yields CASSLGAGEETQYF. The V and J genes are TRBV5-1 and TRBJ2-5; a weak D match, TRBD2 (5 bases). CDR1 is SGHRS, CDR2 YFSETQ, per germline. V dropped 0 bases and J dropped 3 bases, with 9 bases sitting between them. The CDR3 extends over 14 amino acids.

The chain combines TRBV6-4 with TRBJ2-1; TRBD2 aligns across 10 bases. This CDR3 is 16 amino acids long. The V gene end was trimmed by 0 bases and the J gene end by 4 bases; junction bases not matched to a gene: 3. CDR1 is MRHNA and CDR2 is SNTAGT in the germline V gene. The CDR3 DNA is TGTGCCAGCAGTGACTCAGAAGCGGGAGGGTACAATGAGCAGTTCTTC. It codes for CASSDSEAGGYNEQFF.

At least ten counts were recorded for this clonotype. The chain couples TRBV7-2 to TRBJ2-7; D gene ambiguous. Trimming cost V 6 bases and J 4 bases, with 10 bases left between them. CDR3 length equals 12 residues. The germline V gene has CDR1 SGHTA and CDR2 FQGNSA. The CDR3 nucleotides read TGTGCCAGCAGGGTATCCCCTTACGAGCAGTACTTC. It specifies CASRVSPYEQYF.

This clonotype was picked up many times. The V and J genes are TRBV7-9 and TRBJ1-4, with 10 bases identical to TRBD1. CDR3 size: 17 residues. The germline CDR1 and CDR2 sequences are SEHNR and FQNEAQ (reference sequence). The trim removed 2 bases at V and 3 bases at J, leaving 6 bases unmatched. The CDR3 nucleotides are TGTGCCAGCAGCTTACGGGACAGGGGAAGGTCTAATGAAAAACTGTTTTTT. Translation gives CASSLRDRGRSNEKLFF.

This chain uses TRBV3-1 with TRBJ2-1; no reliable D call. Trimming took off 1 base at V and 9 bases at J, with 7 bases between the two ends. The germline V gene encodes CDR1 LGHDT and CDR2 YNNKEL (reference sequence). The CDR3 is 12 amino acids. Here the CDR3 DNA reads TGTGCCAGCAGCCAAGGGGTCGGTGAGCAGTTCTTC. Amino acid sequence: CASSQGVGEQFF.

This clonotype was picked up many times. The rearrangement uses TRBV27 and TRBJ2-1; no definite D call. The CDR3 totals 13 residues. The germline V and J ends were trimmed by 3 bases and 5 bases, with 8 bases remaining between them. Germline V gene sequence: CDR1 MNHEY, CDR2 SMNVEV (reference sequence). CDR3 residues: CASSFGLDNEQFF. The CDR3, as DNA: TGTGCCAGCAGTTTCGGGCTCGACAATGAGCAGTTCTTC.

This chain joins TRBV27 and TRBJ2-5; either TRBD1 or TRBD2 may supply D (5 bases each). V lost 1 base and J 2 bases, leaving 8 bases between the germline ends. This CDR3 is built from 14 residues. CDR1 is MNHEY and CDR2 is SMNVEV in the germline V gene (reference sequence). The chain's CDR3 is CASSLYWGQETQYF. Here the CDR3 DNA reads TGTGCCAGCAGTTTATATTGGGGGCAAGAGACCCAGTACTTC.

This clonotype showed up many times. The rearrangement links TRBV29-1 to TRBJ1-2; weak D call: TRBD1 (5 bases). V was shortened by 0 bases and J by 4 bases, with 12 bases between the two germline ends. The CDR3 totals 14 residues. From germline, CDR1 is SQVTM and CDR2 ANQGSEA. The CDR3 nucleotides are TGCAGCGTTGAAGAGGTACAGGTGCGCTATGGCTACACCTTC. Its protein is CSVEEVQVRYGYTF.

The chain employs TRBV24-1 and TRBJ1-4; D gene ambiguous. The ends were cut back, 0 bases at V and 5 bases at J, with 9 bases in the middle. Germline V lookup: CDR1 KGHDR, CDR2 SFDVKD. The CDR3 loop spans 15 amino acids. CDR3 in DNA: TGTGCCACCAGTGATTTGAGGCTCCCCAATGAAAAACTGTTTTTT. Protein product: CATSDLRLPNEKLFF.

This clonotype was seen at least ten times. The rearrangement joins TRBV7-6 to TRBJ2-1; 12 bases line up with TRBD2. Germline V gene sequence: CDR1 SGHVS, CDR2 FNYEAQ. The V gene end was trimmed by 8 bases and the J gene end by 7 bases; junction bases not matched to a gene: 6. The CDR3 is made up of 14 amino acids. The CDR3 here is CASSPGLAGNEQFF. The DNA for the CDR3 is TGTGCCAGCTCCCCAGGACTAGCGGGGAATGAGCAGTTCTTC.

DNA of the CDR3: TGTGCCAGCAGTTCCTTCGGACAGGGAGGGGGTTCACCCCTCCACTTT. As protein: CASSSFGQGGGSPLHF. The V gene is TRBV28, the J gene TRBJ1-6; 8 nucleotides line up with TRBD1. The CDR3 length is 16 residues. The V and J ends lost 4 bases and 9 bases, in that order; junction bases with no gene match: 11. Germline-derived CDR1 and CDR2 are MDHEN and SYDVKM.

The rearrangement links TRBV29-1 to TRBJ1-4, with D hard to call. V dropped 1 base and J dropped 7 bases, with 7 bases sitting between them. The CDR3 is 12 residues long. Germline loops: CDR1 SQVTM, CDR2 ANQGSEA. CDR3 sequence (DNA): TGCAGCGTTGAAGGGAACGGTGAAAAACTGTTTTTT. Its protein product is CSVEGNGEKLFF.

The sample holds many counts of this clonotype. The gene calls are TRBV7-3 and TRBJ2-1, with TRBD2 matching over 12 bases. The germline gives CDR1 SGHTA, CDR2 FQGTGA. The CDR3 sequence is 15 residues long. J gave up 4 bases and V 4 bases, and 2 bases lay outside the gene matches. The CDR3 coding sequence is TGTGCCAGCAGCTCCCTAGCGGGGGGGTACAATGAGCAGTTCTTC. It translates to CASSSLAGGYNEQFF.

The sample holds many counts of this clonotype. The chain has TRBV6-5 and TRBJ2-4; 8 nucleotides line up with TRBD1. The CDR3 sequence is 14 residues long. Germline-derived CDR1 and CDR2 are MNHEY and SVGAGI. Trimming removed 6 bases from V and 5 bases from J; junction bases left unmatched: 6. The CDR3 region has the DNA TGTGCCAGCAGCTACGGACAGGGAGAAAACATTCAGTACTTC. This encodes CASSYGQGENIQYF.

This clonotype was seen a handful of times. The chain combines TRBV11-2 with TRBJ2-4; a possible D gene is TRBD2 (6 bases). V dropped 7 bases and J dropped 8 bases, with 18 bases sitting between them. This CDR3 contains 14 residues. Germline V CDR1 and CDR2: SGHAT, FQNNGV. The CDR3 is CASKRRDSLDIQYF. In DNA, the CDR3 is TGTGCCAGCAAACGGCGGGACTCCCTCGACATTCAGTACTTC.

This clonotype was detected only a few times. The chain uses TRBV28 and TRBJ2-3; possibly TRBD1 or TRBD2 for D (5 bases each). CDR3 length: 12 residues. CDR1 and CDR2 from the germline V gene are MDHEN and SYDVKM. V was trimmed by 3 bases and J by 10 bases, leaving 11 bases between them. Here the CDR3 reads CASSFGQGAQYF. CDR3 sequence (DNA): TGTGCCAGCAGTTTCGGGCAGGGAGCGCAGTATTTT.